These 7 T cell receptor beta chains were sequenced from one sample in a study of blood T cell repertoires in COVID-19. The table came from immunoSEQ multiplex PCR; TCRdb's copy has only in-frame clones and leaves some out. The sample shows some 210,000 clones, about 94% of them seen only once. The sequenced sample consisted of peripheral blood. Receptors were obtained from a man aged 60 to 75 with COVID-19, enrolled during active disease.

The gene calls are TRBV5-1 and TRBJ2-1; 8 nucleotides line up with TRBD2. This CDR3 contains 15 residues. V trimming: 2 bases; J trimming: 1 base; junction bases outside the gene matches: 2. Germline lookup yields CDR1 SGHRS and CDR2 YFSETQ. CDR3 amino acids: CASSFSGKSYNEQFF. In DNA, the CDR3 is TGCGCCAGCAGCTTTAGCGGGAAATCCTACAATGAGCAGTTCTTC.

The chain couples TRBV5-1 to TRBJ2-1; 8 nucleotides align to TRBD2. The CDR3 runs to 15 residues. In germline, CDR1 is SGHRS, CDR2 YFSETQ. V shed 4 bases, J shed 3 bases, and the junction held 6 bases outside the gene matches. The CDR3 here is CASSVSGGDYNEQFF. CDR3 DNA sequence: TGCGCCAGCAGCGTGAGCGGGGGTGACTACAATGAGCAGTTCTTC.

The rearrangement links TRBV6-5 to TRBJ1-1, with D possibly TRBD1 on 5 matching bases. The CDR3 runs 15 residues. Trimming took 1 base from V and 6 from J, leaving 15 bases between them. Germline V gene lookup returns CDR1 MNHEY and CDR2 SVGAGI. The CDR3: CASSYLIRGRAEAFF. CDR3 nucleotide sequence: TGTGCCAGCAGTTACTTAATAAGGGGTAGGGCTGAAGCTTTCTTT.

The CDR3 loop reads CASSLYREYGYTF. The DNA for the CDR3 is TGTGCCAGCAGCTTATACAGGGAGTATGGCTACACCTTC. The genes are TRBV7-2 and TRBJ1-2, with D possibly TRBD1 on 6 matching bases. Germline CDR1 SGHTA, CDR2 FQGNSA. This CDR3 region has 13 residues. The V end lost 2 bases, the J end lost 5 bases, and 9 bases lay between the germline ends.

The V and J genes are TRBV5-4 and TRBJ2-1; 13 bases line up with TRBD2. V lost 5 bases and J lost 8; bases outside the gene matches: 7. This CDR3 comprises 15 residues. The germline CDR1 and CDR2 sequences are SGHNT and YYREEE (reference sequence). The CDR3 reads CASRPTSGRAHEQFF. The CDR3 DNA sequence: TGTGCCAGCAGGCCAACTAGCGGGAGGGCCCATGAGCAGTTCTTC.

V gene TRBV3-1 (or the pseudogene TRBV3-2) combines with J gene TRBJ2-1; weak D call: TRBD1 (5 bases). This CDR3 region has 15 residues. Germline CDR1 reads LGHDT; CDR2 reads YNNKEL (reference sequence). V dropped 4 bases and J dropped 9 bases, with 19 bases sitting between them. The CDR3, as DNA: TGTGCCAGCAGCCGAACTTGGGGCACCCGCGGTGAGCAGTTCTTC. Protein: CASSRTWGTRGEQFF.

CDR3 loop: CASKAGHYQPQHF. The DNA of the CDR3 is TGTGCCAGCAAGGCAGGGCACTATCAGCCCCAGCATTTT. The V and J genes are TRBV2 and TRBJ1-5; D is perhaps TRBD1 (5 bases). Trimming removed 7 bases from V and 5 bases from J, with 12 bases in between. CDR1 SNHLY and CDR2 FYNNEI come from the germline V gene. This CDR3 comprises 13 residues.